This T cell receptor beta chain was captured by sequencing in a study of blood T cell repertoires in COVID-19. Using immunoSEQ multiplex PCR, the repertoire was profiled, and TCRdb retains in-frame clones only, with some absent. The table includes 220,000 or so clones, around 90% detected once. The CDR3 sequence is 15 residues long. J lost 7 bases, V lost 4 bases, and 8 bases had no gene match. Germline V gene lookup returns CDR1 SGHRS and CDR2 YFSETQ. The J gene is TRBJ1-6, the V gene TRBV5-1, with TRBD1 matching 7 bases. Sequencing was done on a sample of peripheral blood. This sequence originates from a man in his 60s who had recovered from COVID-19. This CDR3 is CASSPELGQNSPLHF. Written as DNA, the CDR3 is TGCGCCAGCAGCCCCGAACTGGGACAGAATTCACCCCTCCACTTT. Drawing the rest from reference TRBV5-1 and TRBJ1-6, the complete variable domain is KAGVTQTPRYLIKTRGQQVTLSCSPISGHRSVSWYQQTPGQGLQFLFEYFSETQRNKGNFPGRFSGRQFSNSRSEMNVSTLELGDSALYLCASSPELGQNSPLHFGNGTRLTVT.